Listed here is a single T cell receptor (beta chain). Germline lookup yields CDR1 MDHEN and CDR2 SYDVKM. The CDR3 runs 16 residues. V was clipped by 3 bases and J by 0 bases, with 14 bases between them. This sample was included in a study of blood T cell repertoires in COVID-19. At the level of the study: Samples taken during acute and convalescent COVID-19 were collected in the United States, Italy and Spain.

Measured with immunoSEQ multiplex PCR; TCRdb has only the in-frame clones, and not every one. The table has 80,000 to 95,000 clones, about 85% seen once; the top ten hold roughly 40%. Specimen: peripheral blood. This TCR came from an older man with acute or convalescent COVID-19. The chain carries TRBV28 and TRBJ1-2, with D perhaps TRBD1 (6 bases). The CDR3 DNA follows: TGTGCCAGCAGTTTTTTACAGGGCCCAACTAACTATGGCTACACCTTC. Its protein product is CASSFLQGPTNYGYTF.